This T cell receptor beta chain stems from a study of beta chain features in type 1 diabetes. Study-level information: Cells sorted and examined across all samples totaled 85 million to 110 million.

This clone rates as medium-sized (0.01 to 0.1%). Its antigen remains unidentified. Overall study findings and caveats: For Type 1 diabetes patients, all four CD4+ subsets carried TCRB CDR3s that were moderately but significantly shorter.

Germline values: CDR1 SGHTA, CDR2 FQGTGA. The ends were cut back, 1 base at V and 8 bases at J, with 13 bases in the middle. The CDR3 consists of 14 residues. The whole isolated RNA underwent reverse transcription, so sequencing captured expressed TCRB transcripts. Produced via immunoSEQ multiplex PCR; TCRdb's table is partial and in-frame only. The sample contains roughly 50,000 clones, roughly 50% of which appear only once. The source of this sequence is a woman in her 40s with type 1 diabetes. Sequenced material: Tregs from blood. V and J are TRBV7-3 and TRBJ2-3; the D gene is possibly TRBD2 (6 bases). This chain's CDR3 is CASSLIGGARTQYF. CDR3 DNA: TGTGCCAGCAGCTTAATCGGAGGGGCTCGTACGCAGTATTTT.